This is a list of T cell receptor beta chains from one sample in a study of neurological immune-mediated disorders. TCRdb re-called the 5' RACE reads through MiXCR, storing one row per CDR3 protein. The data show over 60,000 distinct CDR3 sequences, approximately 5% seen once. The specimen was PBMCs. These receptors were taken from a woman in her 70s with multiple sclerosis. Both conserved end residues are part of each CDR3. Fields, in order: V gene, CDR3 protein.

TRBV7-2 CASSSGTSGETQYF
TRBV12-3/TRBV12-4 CASRNRGGNTGELFF
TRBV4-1 CASSQTVYSNQPQHF
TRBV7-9 CASILASSYNEQFF
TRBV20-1 CSARDTDRGLRYTF
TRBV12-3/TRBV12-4 CASRLGETPAGGELFF
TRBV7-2 CASSLVRAGGHGELFF
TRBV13 CASSPERKQFF
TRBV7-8 CASSSPFDTDTQYF
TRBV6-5 CASSTGLWTVKNIQYF
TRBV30 CAWSRQSGNTIYF
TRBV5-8 CASSLTPRTGVAFF
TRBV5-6 CASSPFDRGGGYTF
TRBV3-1 CASTTGDYGYTF
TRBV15 CATSRLSAGPYNEQFF
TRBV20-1 CSARDLAGGSSYNEQFF
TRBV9 CASSVPRDRGSETQYF
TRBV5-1 CASRAGSGELFF
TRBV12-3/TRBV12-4 CASSRDRGLGELFF
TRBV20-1 CSATLTEGGYTF
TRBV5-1 CASSAWTSRETDTQYF
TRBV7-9 CANTEERDPEQFF
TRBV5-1 CASSYSGTPGETQYF
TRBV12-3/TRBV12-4 CASSLLRVSKGTEAFF
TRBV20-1 CSAISGRGYEQYF
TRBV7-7 CASSYRGSQETQYF
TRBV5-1 CASSLEGPTGLAVTFF
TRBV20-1 CSARTRGPGYGYTF
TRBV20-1 CSASSTSLGTEAFF
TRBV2 CASSAAEQFF
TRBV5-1 CASSFTTGVDQPQHF
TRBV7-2 CASSHVGGTTFQYEQYF
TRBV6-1 CASAGAMGGNLFVWRSYEQYF
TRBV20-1 CSAFRNTEAFF
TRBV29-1 CSGQGEYGANVLTF
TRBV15 CATSRWAGSGSVSASGDTQYF
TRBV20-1 CSARDRREGSYEQYF
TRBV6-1 CASSPTMETQYF
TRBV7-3 CASSSTGEGGGYTF
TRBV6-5 CASSSDRGFYGYTF
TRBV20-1 CSTVVSLEGNNEQFF
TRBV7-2 CASSLGSLAGGRNEQFF
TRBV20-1 CSARPRSGSSEQFF
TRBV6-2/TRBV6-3 CASSRTGTGGNEQYF
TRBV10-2 CASSPDPQTGAQHF
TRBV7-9 CASQDRNNSPLHF
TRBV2 CASRGTGNQPQHF
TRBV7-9 CASSLSANTEAFF
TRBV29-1 CSVWTGGGQPQHF
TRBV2 CAGNSREGTEAFF
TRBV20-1 CSLYRSADETQYF
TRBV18 CASSPRSETEAFF
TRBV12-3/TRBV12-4 CASLTTGQETQYF
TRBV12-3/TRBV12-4 CASITGTANEKLFF
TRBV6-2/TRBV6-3 CASSYLAGGDNEQFF
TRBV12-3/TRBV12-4 CASSLKGRTDTQYF
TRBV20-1 CSARDHDLLGGFSYNSPLHF
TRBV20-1 CSARAQVLHF
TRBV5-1 CASSLWGVTEAFF